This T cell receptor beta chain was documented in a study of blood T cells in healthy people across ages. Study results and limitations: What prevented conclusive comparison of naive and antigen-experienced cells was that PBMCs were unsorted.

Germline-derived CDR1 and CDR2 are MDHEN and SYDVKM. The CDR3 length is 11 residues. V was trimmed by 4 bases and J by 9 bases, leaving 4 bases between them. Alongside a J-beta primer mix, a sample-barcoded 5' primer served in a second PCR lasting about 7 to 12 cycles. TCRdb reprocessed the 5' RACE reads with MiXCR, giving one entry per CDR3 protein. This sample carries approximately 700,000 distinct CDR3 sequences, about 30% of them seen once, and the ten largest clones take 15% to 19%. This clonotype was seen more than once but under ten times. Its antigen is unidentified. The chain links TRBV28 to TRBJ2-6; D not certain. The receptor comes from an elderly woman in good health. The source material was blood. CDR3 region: CASSSSNVLTF. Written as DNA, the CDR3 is TGTGCCAGCAGTTCGAGCAACGTCCTGACTTTC.